The next 10 T cell receptor beta chains were all read from a single sample in a study of blood T cells in healthy people across ages. A second PCR, run for roughly 7 to 12 cycles, used a sample-barcoded 5' primer plus a J-beta primer mix. Each CDR3 protein gets one entry after TCRdb re-called the 5' RACE reads with MiXCR. The sample has 1.5 million or so distinct CDR3 sequences; around two fifths are singletons. What was sequenced was blood. These receptors were taken from a woman aged 18-30 years in good health.

CDR3 amino acids: CASSSKPGQGANEQFF. The CDR3 DNA sequence: TGTGCCAGCAGTTCCAAACCGGGACAGGGGGCAAATGAGCAGTTCTTC. The chain links TRBV28 to TRBJ2-1, with 12 nucleotides matching TRBD1. Unmatched junction bases numbered 8, after V lost 4 bases and J lost 7 bases. The CDR3 loop spans 16 amino acids. Per germline, CDR1 MDHEN and CDR2 SYDVKM.

The rearrangement uses TRBV9 and TRBJ2-1; 9 positions match TRBD2. The germline gives CDR1 SGDLS, CDR2 YYNGEE. V was clipped by 0 bases and J by 7 bases; unmatched bases: 5. CDR3 size: 15 residues. CDR3 region: CASSVVAGVRNEQFF. The DNA of the CDR3 is TGTGCCAGCAGCGTAGTAGCGGGAGTCAGGAATGAGCAGTTCTTC.

The sample holds a few counts of this clonotype. The gene calls are TRBV3-1 and TRBJ2-7, with D tentatively TRBD2 (6 bases). CDR3 length: 15 residues. The V gene lost 1 base and the J gene lost 0 bases, with 10 bases spanning the gap. Germline V gene data show CDR1 as LGHDT and CDR2 as YNNKEL (reference sequence). The CDR3 loop reads CASSQAKRASYEQYF. In nucleotides, the CDR3 is TGTGCCAGCAGCCAAGCGAAGCGGGCCTCCTACGAGCAGTACTTC.

The chain joins TRBV18 to TRBJ2-4; a weak D match, TRBD1 (5 bases). Germline V gene data show CDR1 as KGHSH and CDR2 as LQKENI. V gave up 5 bases and J gave up 11 bases, with 13 bases separating them. The CDR3 extends over 12 amino acids. CDR3 residues: CASSAIQELQYF. CDR3 in DNA: TGTGCCAGCTCAGCAATACAGGAACTTCAGTACTTC.

The chain has TRBV13 and TRBJ2-4, with 12 bases that match TRBD2. The J call is doubtful: the DNA matches TRBJ2-7 better. CDR3 length: 17 residues. Germline CDR1 reads PRHDT; CDR2 reads FYEKMQ (reference sequence). The CDR3 region has the DNA TGTGCCAGCAGAGACGCCCCGGGACTAGCGGGCACCTACGAGCAGTACTTC. It encodes CASRDAPGLAGTYEQYF.

J is TRBJ2-3 and V is TRBV29-1; D is undetermined. The CDR3 spans 15 residues. Germline CDR1 SQVTM, CDR2 ANQGSEA. V was cut by 0 bases and J by 4 bases, with 14 bases left in between. CDR3 nucleotide sequence: TGCAGCGTTGAAGATCTTCGAGGCTTCGCAGATACGCAGTATTTT. Its protein is CSVEDLRGFADTQYF.

The chain uses TRBV10-3 and TRBJ1-4, with D unresolved. Trimming left V 3 bases short and J 8 bases short, with 7 bases between. Germline values: CDR1 ENHRY, CDR2 SYGVKD. The CDR3 is 12 amino acids. The CDR3 reads CAISEMDEKLFF. The CDR3 DNA follows: TGTGCCATCAGTGAAATGGACGAAAAACTGTTTTTT.

The genes are TRBV5-1 and TRBJ1-1; tentatively, D is TRBD1 (5 bases). V was shortened by 4 bases and J by 6 bases, with 16 bases between the two germline ends. CDR1 and CDR2 (germline): SGHRS, YFSETQ. The length of the CDR3 is 14 residues. CDR3 sequence reads: CASSETPPGAEAFF. The DNA of the CDR3 is TGCGCCAGCAGCGAAACCCCTCCGGGGGCTGAAGCTTTCTTT.

This chain connects TRBV3-1 to TRBJ2-1; TRBD2 aligns across 8 bases. Trimming took 4 bases from V and 6 from J; bases not matched to a gene: 11. The CDR3 length is 16 residues. Germline V gives CDR1 LGHDT, CDR2 YNNKEL (reference sequence). CDR3 protein: CASSPRGGLGVNEQFF. CDR3 DNA sequence: TGTGCCAGCAGCCCCCGGGGGGGCCTAGGAGTCAATGAGCAGTTCTTC.

This clonotype was counted only a few times. V usage is TRBV4-2 and J usage is TRBJ2-5; the D is unclear. This CDR3 region has 14 residues. V was cut by 4 bases and J by 5 bases, with 14 bases left in between. Germline V gene sequence: CDR1 LGHNA, CDR2 YNFKEQ. The CDR3 loop is CASSRSFDVETQYF. CDR3 nucleotide sequence: TGTGCCAGCAGCCGATCTTTTGATGTGGAGACCCAGTACTTC.